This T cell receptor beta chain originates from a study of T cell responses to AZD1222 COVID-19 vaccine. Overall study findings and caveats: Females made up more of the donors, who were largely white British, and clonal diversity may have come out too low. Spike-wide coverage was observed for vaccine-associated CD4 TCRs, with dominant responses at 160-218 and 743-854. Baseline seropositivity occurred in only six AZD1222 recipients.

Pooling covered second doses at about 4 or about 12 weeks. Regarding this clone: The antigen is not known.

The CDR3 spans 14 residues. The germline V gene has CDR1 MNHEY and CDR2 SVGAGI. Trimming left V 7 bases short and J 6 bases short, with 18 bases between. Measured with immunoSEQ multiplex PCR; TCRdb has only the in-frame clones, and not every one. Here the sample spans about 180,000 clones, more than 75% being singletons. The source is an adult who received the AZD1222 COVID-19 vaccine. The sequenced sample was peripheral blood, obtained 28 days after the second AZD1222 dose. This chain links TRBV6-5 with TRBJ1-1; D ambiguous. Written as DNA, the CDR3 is TGTGCCAGCACCAACGGGTTTGGGAAAGCTGAAGCTTTCTTT. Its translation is CASTNGFGKAEAFF.